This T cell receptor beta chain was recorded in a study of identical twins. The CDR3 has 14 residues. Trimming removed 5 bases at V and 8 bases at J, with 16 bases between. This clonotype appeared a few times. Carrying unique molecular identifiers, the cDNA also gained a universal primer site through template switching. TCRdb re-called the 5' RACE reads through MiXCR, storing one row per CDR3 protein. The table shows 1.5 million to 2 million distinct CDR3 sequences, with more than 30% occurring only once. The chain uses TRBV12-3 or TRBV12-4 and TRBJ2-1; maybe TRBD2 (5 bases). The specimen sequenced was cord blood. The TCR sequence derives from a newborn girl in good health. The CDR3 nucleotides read TGTGCCAGCAGTGAGCTACTAGACGGGTATGAGCAGTTCTTC. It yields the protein CASSELLDGYEQFF.